This T cell receptor (beta chain) was documented in a study of tumor-infiltrating lymphocytes in primary liver carcinoma. Study background: Sample yields of productive TCRbeta reads, ranging from roughly 3.65 to 7.5 million, were similar across tissue types.

RNA and DNA were co-extracted from about 19-30 mg of unsorted bulk tissue. The CDR3 has 11 residues. V was trimmed by 10 bases and J by 6 bases, leaving 10 bases between them. A word on this clonotype: The antigen is unknown.

Study results and caveats: Just about 7.5-25% of leading clones were found in every one of five regions. Tumor region pairs shared more overlap than did tumor-adjacent and tumor-blood pairs.

Production of TCR beta cDNA used roughly 0.55 ug total RNA together with a constant-region primer. Slightly modified ARM-PCR, run as three nested multiplex PCR rounds, produced the TCR beta libraries. Two initial PCR rounds of around 9 cycles each paired TRBV1-TRBV30 forward primers with a C-beta reverse primer. TCRdb fed the multiplex PCR reads into MiXCR, producing one record per CDR3 protein. The repertoire holds about 190,000 distinct CDR3 sequences, with around four fifths as singletons. This sequence joins TRBV12-3 or TRBV12-4 and TRBJ2-1; D is unresolved. Sequenced: tumor tissue from primary liver carcinoma. The source of this sequence is a man aged 40-49 years with primary liver carcinoma and hepatitis B virus infection. The CDR3 coding sequence is TGTGCCAACAGCATTCGCAATGAGCAGTTCTTC. Translated, it gives CANSIRNEQFF.